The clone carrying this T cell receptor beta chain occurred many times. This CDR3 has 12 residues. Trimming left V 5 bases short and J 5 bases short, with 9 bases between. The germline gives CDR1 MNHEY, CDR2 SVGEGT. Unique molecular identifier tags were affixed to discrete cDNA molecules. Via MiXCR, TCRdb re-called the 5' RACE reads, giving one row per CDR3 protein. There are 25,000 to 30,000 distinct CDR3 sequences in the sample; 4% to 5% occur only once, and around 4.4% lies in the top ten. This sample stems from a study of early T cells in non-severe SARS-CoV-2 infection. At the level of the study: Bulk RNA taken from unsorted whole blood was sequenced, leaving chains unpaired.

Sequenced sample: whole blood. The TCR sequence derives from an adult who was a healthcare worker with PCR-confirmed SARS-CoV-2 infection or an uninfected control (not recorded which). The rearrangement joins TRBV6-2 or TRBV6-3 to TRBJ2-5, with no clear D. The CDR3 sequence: CASSHQTETQYF. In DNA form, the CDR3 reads TGTGCCAGCAGTCACCAGACGGAGACCCAGTACTTC.